These T cell receptor beta chains were read from a single sample in a study of cytomegalovirus exposure and HLA in healthy donors. Using immunoSEQ multiplex PCR, the repertoire was profiled, and TCRdb retains in-frame clones only, with some absent. Of approximately 110,000 clones listed, 70% to 80% are singletons. The specimen sequenced was PBMCs. The receptors shown here come from a man aged 50 to 60 in good health and CMV-seronegative. Both conserved end residues are trimmed from each CDR3.

v_call: TRBV7-9; j_call: TRBJ2-7; cdr3_aa: SSSLGVRVGFYEQY
v_call: TRBV6-1; j_call: TRBJ2-3; cdr3_aa: ASELMDTQY
v_call: TRBV7-9; j_call: TRBJ1-4; cdr3_aa: SSRTGINEKLF
v_call: TRBV5-4; j_call: TRBJ2-5; cdr3_aa: ASSFSSDRGIRETQY
v_call: TRBV30; j_call: TRBJ1-2; cdr3_aa: AWSGGNYGYT
v_call: TRBV19; j_call: TRBJ2-7; cdr3_aa: ASSIEGTPYEQY
v_call: TRBV10-1; j_call: TRBJ2-1; cdr3_aa: ASSEKTSAEF
v_call: TRBV30; j_call: TRBJ1-5; cdr3_aa: AWSPPGGVNQPQH
v_call: TRBV4-3; j_call: TRBJ1-4; cdr3_aa: ASSQDGQVNEKLF
v_call: TRBV12-5; j_call: TRBJ2-3; cdr3_aa: ASGTGQPGYTQY
v_call: TRBV4-2; j_call: TRBJ2-2; cdr3_aa: ASSQELAGGVTGELF
v_call: TRBV19; j_call: TRBJ1-1; cdr3_aa: ASSAGMNTEAF
v_call: TRBV2; j_call: TRBJ2-3; cdr3_aa: ASSVGDTQY
v_call: TRBV5-1; j_call: TRBJ2-7; cdr3_aa: ASSLSNPGNYEQY
v_call: TRBV6-5; j_call: TRBJ1-2; cdr3_aa: ASSWDRGGYGYT
v_call: TRBV5-1; j_call: TRBJ2-6; cdr3_aa: ASRGQGVAGANVLT
v_call: TRBV6-1; j_call: TRBJ1-3; cdr3_aa: ASSEALLGQGNTIY
v_call: TRBV6-1; j_call: TRBJ1-1; cdr3_aa: ASARQGASAEAF
v_call: TRBV10-3; j_call: TRBJ1-3; cdr3_aa: AISEDPTHSTGNTIY
v_call: TRBV5-1; j_call: TRBJ2-3; cdr3_aa: ASSLKGISGTSGGAIGTDTQY
v_call: TRBV19; j_call: TRBJ2-1; cdr3_aa: ASSRSGEQF
v_call: TRBV2; j_call: TRBJ2-2; cdr3_aa: ASSEGGTGELF
v_call: TRBV5-4; j_call: TRBJ1-3; cdr3_aa: ASSLGQGEGNTIY
v_call: TRBV28; j_call: TRBJ2-1; cdr3_aa: ASSMTAGYNEQF
v_call: TRBV28; j_call: TRBJ2-2; cdr3_aa: ASRSTDLNTGELF
v_call: TRBV19; j_call: TRBJ1-2; cdr3_aa: ASSGRSVYGYT
v_call: TRBV6-5; j_call: TRBJ1-1; cdr3_aa: ASSFTRGAEAF
v_call: TRBV4-3; j_call: TRBJ1-1; cdr3_aa: ASSQFRDTEAF
v_call: TRBV25-1; j_call: TRBJ2-1; cdr3_aa: ASSDAGGSAYNEQF
v_call: TRBV6-6; j_call: TRBJ1-1; cdr3_aa: ASRTGTANTEAF
v_call: TRBV19; j_call: TRBJ2-1; cdr3_aa: ASSIDGGARPNEQF